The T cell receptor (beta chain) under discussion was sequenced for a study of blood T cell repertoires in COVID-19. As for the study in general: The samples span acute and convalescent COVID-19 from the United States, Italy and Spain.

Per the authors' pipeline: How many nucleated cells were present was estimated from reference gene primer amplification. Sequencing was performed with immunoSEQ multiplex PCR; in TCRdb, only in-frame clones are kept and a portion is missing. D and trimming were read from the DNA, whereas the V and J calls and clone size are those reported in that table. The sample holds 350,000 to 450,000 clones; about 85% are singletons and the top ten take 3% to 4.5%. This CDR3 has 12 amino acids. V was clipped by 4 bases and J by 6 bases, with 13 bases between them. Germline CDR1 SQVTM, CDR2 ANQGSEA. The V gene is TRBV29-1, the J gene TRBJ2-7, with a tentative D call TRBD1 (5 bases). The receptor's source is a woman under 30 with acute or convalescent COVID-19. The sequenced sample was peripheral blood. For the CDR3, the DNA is TGCAGCGTTGGTGGGCAGGGAACCGAGCAGTACTTC. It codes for CSVGGQGTEQYF.